The next 24 T cell receptor beta chains were all read from a single sample in a study of cytomegalovirus exposure and HLA in healthy donors (dated by TCRdb to about 2017). Preparation of the library involved the immunoSEQ multiplex PCR assay. TCRdb stores this immuneACCESS table with in-frame sequences only. Part of the clones is absent; in the studies checked, under half of the shortfall reflects unresolved V genes, and no reason is known for the rest. The sample table records 110,000 to 150,000 clones; 94% of these occur just once. The ten biggest clones cover 1.8% of the sample. Sequencing input: PBMCs. All receptors derive from a man younger than 30 in good health and CMV-seropositive.

The J gene is TRBJ1-5, the V gene TRBV10-3, with 7 bases fitting TRBD1. This CDR3 region has 14 residues. The germline V gene encodes CDR1 ENHRY and CDR2 SYGVKD. V shed 5 bases, J shed 4 bases, and the junction held 5 bases outside the gene matches. The DNA for the CDR3 is TGTGCCATCAGTCAGGGGGTCACGAATCAGCCCCAGCATTTT. Its translation: CAISQGVTNQPQHF.

The rearrangement joins TRBV28 to TRBJ2-4; a possible D gene is TRBD1 (5 bases). This CDR3 has 15 residues. CDR1 and CDR2 from the germline V gene are MDHEN and SYDVKM. Trimming stripped 2 bases from V and 8 bases from J, with 16 bases between. The CDR3 protein is CASSLGSRDVDIQYF. The DNA for the CDR3 is TGTGCCAGCAGTTTAGGGTCCAGGGATGTGGACATTCAGTACTTC.

In the case of this clone: At one end the junction does not follow the germline gene, possibly because of a read error. V usage is TRBV5-6 and J usage is TRBJ1-6; D not resolved. This CDR3 has 15 residues. Germline assignment: CDR1 SGHDT and CDR2 YYEEEE. The CDR3 region has the DNA TGTGTCAGCAGCTTGTTGCCCAGGCGCGACTCACCCCTCCACTTT. As protein: CVSSLLPRRDSPLHF.

The V and J genes are TRBV11-1 and TRBJ2-3, with 9 bases that match TRBD2. V shed 2 bases, J shed 0 bases, and the junction held 9 bases outside the gene matches. The germline V gene encodes CDR1 SGHAT and CDR2 FQDESV (reference sequence). This CDR3 comprises 18 residues. The CDR3 DNA is TGTGCCAGCAGCTTACTACTAGCGGGCCGAGGGAGCACAGATACGCAGTATTTT. As protein: CASSLLLAGRGSTDTQYF.

V gene TRBV28 combines with J gene TRBJ2-3; the match to TRBD2 covers 10 bases. CDR3 size: 18 residues. V was clipped by 3 bases and J by 6 bases; unmatched bases: 15. Germline CDR1 MDHEN, CDR2 SYDVKM. The CDR3 coding sequence is TGTGCCAGCAGTTTTCCCGAATCTAGCGGGGGTGGATGGGATACGCAGTATTTT. It yields the protein CASSFPESSGGGWDTQYF. Based on the CDR3 plus reference TRBV28 and TRBJ2-3, the full variable domain is DVKVTQSSRYLVKRTGEKVFLECVQDMDHENMFWYRQDPGLGLRLIYFSYDVKMKEKGDIPEGYSVSREKKERFSLILESASTNQTSMYLCASSFPESSGGGWDTQYFGPGTRLTVL.

The chain's CDR3 is CASKGDRASGRAGFYEQYF. The CDR3 coding sequence is TGTGCCAGCAAAGGGGACCGGGCTAGCGGGAGGGCCGGTTTCTACGAGCAGTACTTC. The rearrangement joins TRBV27 to TRBJ2-7, with 12 bases matching TRBD2. Looked up from germline, CDR1 is MNHEY and CDR2 is SMNVEV (reference sequence). V was pared by 7 bases and J by 3 bases, with 19 bases of the junction left unmatched. The CDR3 loop spans 19 amino acids.

In this sample, this clone turned up once. The V gene is TRBV5-1, the J gene TRBJ2-7; D is possibly TRBD1 (6 bases). The CDR3 is made up of 15 amino acids. The V gene lost 1 base and the J gene lost 6 bases, with 17 bases spanning the gap. Germline V CDR1 and CDR2: SGHRS, YFSETQ. For the CDR3, the DNA is TGCGCCAGCAGCTTGTCCTTAACAGGGCTTGGCGAGCAGTACTTC. Translating gives CASSLSLTGLGEQYF.

The chain links TRBV7-8 to TRBJ2-5; D is perhaps TRBD2 (6 bases). Per germline, CDR1 SGHVS and CDR2 FQNEAQ. This CDR3 is 15 amino acids long. The germline V and J ends were trimmed by 2 bases and 5 bases, with 15 bases remaining between them. CDR3 region: CASSLTGTPRETQYF. DNA of the CDR3: TGTGCCAGCAGCTTAACTGGGACTCCCAGGGAGACCCAGTACTTC.

J is TRBJ1-1 and V is TRBV2; 7 positions agree with TRBD1. Germline loops: CDR1 SNHLY, CDR2 FYNNEI. CDR3 length equals 16 residues. The V segment lost 4 bases and the J segment 0 bases; nucleotides outside the gene matches: 8. In DNA, the CDR3 is TGTGCCAGCAGTGTAGCCGAGGGGGCAATGAACACTGAAGCTTTCTTT. This translates into CASSVAEGAMNTEAFF.

This chain links TRBV13 with TRBJ2-5; 11 nucleotides agree with TRBD2. This CDR3 has 20 residues. Looked up from germline, CDR1 is PRHDT and CDR2 is FYEKMQ (reference sequence). V was clipped by 3 bases and J by 2 bases; unmatched bases: 17. The CDR3 spells CASSFLQESTSGTLQETQYF. The CDR3 nucleotides read TGTGCCAGCAGCTTCCTCCAAGAATCGACTAGCGGGACTTTACAAGAGACCCAGTACTTC.

The J gene is TRBJ1-2, the V gene TRBV7-9, with 7 nucleotides matching TRBD1. This CDR3 has 13 residues. Germline V gene data show CDR1 as SEHNR and CDR2 as FQNEAQ (reference sequence). V lost 5 bases, J lost 4 bases, and 4 bases stayed unmatched. CDR3 sequence (DNA): TGTGCCAGCAGCCCGACAGGGTTCTATGGCTACACCTTC. This sequence encodes CASSPTGFYGYTF.

This chain connects TRBV7-8 to TRBJ2-7; D ambiguous. Trimming cost V 2 bases and J 12 bases, with 11 bases left between them. CDR3 length: 11 amino acids. Germline V gives CDR1 SGHVS, CDR2 FQNEAQ. CDR3 nucleotide sequence: TGTGCCAGCAGCTTATATGAACAGTGGTACTTC. The encoded protein is CASSLYEQWYF.

This rearrangement joins TRBV7-9 to TRBJ2-1, with 11 nucleotides matching TRBD2. This CDR3 is built from 16 residues. Germline CDR1 SEHNR, CDR2 FQNEAQ (reference sequence). The trim removed 1 base at V and 5 bases at J, leaving 4 bases unmatched. Here the CDR3 reads CASSLVGTSGDNEQFF. The CDR3 DNA reads TGTGCCAGCAGCTTAGTGGGGACTAGCGGAGACAATGAGCAGTTCTTC.

The V and J genes are TRBV5-4 and TRBJ2-1; D possibly corresponds to TRBD1 (6 bases). Germline CDR1 SGHNT, CDR2 YYREEE (reference sequence). V lost 4 bases to trimming and J lost 8 bases, with 10 bases between them. This CDR3 contains 12 residues. Here the CDR3 DNA reads TGTGCCAGCAGCCCAGGGGTACATGAGCAGTTCTTC. It translates to CASSPGVHEQFF.

The chain joins TRBV15 to TRBJ2-3, with D unclear. CDR1 and CDR2 (germline): LNHNV, YYDKDF (reference sequence). Trimming removed 0 bases from V and 6 bases from J, with 7 bases in between. This CDR3 is 13 amino acids long. CDR3: CATSRDSRDTQYF. CDR3 coding DNA: TGTGCCACCAGCAGAGATAGTCGGGATACGCAGTATTTT.

The chain joins TRBV28 to TRBJ1-2; D gene ambiguous. The CDR3 is 13 residues long. V shed 3 bases and J shed 0 bases, with 5 bases lying between them. The germline V gene encodes CDR1 MDHEN and CDR2 SYDVKM. The CDR3 spells CASSFPSNYGYTF. The CDR3 nucleotides are TGTGCCAGCAGTTTTCCATCTAACTATGGCTACACCTTC.

J is TRBJ2-7 and V is TRBV5-4, with 9 bases lining up with TRBD1. Germline V lookup: CDR1 SGHNT, CDR2 YYREEE (reference sequence). CDR3 size: 15 residues. Trimming took 0 bases from V and 4 from J; bases not matched to a gene: 5. The CDR3 sequence: CASSLGQGVYYEQYF. The CDR3 bases are TGTGCCAGCAGCTTGGGACAGGGGGTTTATTACGAGCAGTACTTC.

The chain combines TRBV6-1 with TRBJ1-1, with D unresolved. Trimming cost V 1 base and J 1 base, with 4 bases left between them. In germline, CDR1 is MNHNS, CDR2 SASEGT. The CDR3 extends over 13 amino acids. The CDR3 spells CASSEVANTEAFF. CDR3 bases: TGTGCCAGCAGTGAAGTGGCGAACACTGAAGCTTTCTTT.

The chain uses TRBV5-1 and TRBJ2-3; D gene ambiguous. CDR3 length equals 15 residues. V lost 0 bases and J 0 bases, leaving 8 bases between the germline ends. Germline loops: CDR1 SGHRS, CDR2 YFSETQ. The CDR3 coding sequence is TGCGCCAGCAGCTTGGGTGCTAGGAGCACAGATACGCAGTATTTT. This translates into CASSLGARSTDTQYF.

The rearrangement uses TRBV7-9 and TRBJ1-1, with 8 bases that match TRBD1. CDR3 size: 14 residues. Germline loops: CDR1 SEHNR, CDR2 FQNEAQ (reference sequence). Trimming cost V 3 bases and J 0 bases; bases outside gene matches: 0. The CDR3 reads CASSLGQVNTEAFF. CDR3 in DNA: TGTGCCAGCAGCTTGGGACAGGTGAACACTGAAGCTTTCTTT.

The rearrangement joins TRBV2 to TRBJ1-1; D may be TRBD1 (5 bases). This CDR3 has 13 amino acids. Germline V gene data show CDR1 as SNHLY and CDR2 as FYNNEI. V was trimmed by 6 bases and J by 4 bases, leaving 12 bases between them. In DNA, the CDR3 is TGTGCCAGCAGCTGGACGGGGGGCACTGAAGCTTTCTTT. This codes for CASSWTGGTEAFF. The full variable domain, with the rest looked up from reference TRBV2 and TRBJ1-1, is EPEVTQTPSHQVTQMGQEVILRCVPISNHLYFYWYRQILGQKVEFLVSFYNNEISEKSEIFDDQFSVERPDGSNFTLKIRSTKLEDSAMYFCASSWTGGTEAFFGQGTRLTVV.

V gene TRBV2 combines with J gene TRBJ1-4; D gene ambiguous. The CDR3 runs to 12 residues. CDR1 and CDR2 (germline): SNHLY, FYNNEI. V was shortened by 8 bases and J by 4 bases, with 8 bases between the two germline ends. In nucleotides, the CDR3 is TGTGCCAGCGTCCGGAGTAATGAAAAACTGTTTTTT. Translating it yields CASVRSNEKLFF. Together with reference TRBV2 and TRBJ1-4, the CDR3 gives the full variable domain: EPEVTQTPSHQVTQMGQEVILRCVPISNHLYFYWYRQILGQKVEFLVSFYNNEISEKSEIFDDQFSVERPDGSNFTLKIRSTKLEDSAMYFCASVRSNEKLFFGSGTQLSVL.

The chain uses TRBV28 and TRBJ1-5, with D perhaps TRBD1 (5 bases). The CDR3 runs to 16 residues. V lost 7 bases and J lost 2, with 18 bases in between. Germline V lookup: CDR1 MDHEN, CDR2 SYDVKM. CDR3 sequence (DNA): TGTGCCAGCAAGGTCTCCTTAGGGGCAGGCAATCAGCCCCAGCATTTT. As protein: CASKVSLGAGNQPQHF.

There are a few counts of this clone. The chain employs TRBV25-1 and TRBJ2-2; TRBD2 aligns across 7 bases. This CDR3 is built from 15 residues. The trim removed 4 bases at V and 6 bases at J, leaving 8 bases unmatched. Germline V gene lookup returns CDR1 MGHDK and CDR2 SYGVNS. CDR3 protein: CASSAGLVMAGELFF. Here the CDR3 DNA reads TGTGCCAGCAGTGCTGGACTAGTAATGGCCGGGGAGCTGTTTTTT.